This T cell receptor beta chain was observed in a study of beta chain features in type 1 diabetes. Expressed TCRB transcripts got sequenced, as all isolated RNA was reverse transcribed. The assay was immunoSEQ multiplex PCR, and TCRdb's table has in-frame clones only and misses some. The repertoire consists of 860,000 or so clones, with 15% to 20% occurring once and the leading ten covering about 0.02%. CDR1 and CDR2 (germline): MNHEY, SMNVEV (reference sequence). The CDR3 totals 19 residues. Unmatched junction bases numbered 13, after V lost 3 bases and J lost 1 base. The chain uses TRBV27 and TRBJ1-4; TRBD1 matches at 8 bases. The receptor was isolated from a woman aged 18-35 years in good health. Sequencing input: naive CD4+ T cells from blood. The CDR3 DNA is TGTGCCAGCAGTTTCGACAGGGGCCGGGGCGGCCTAACTAATGAAAAACTGTTTTTT. As protein: CASSFDRGRGGLTNEKLFF.